These 22 T cell receptor beta chains were sequenced from one sample in a study of T-cell reconstitution after alpha-beta-depleted transplantation in children. Unique molecular identifiers were built into the TCRbeta library. TCRdb independently ran MiXCR on the PCR reads; one entry per CDR3 protein. Of 600,000 to 700,000 distinct CDR3 sequences in the sample, around 16% were seen once. Sample: PBMCs from the stem cell graft donor, taken from the stem cell graft. All receptors come from a human donor who donated a stem cell graft to a child with acute myeloid leukemia.

The gene calls are TRBV24-1 and TRBJ2-2; a weak D match, TRBD2 (6 bases). Trimming stripped 4 bases from V and 1 base from J, with 9 bases between. Germline lookup yields CDR1 KGHDR and CDR2 SFDVKD. This CDR3 contains 15 residues. CDR3 amino acids: CATSEGGLNTGELFF. The CDR3 nucleotides read TGTGCCACCAGTGAGGGAGGTCTGAACACCGGGGAGCTGTTTTTT.

This clonotype was counted only a few times. This chain joins TRBV5-1 and TRBJ2-2; D remains ambiguous. V lost 4 bases and J 5 bases, leaving 12 bases between the germline ends. Germline CDR1 SGHRS, CDR2 YFSETQ. This CDR3 contains 14 residues. CDR3 coding DNA: TGCGCCAGCAGCCCCGCGGACGGTACCGGGGAGCTGTTTTTT. This encodes CASSPADGTGELFF.

CDR3 loop: CASSDYTSGAYNEQFF. CDR3 bases: TGTGCCAGCAGCGACTATACTAGCGGGGCATACAATGAGCAGTTCTTC. The genes are TRBV9 and TRBJ2-1; 10 positions match TRBD2. V lost 3 bases, J lost 4 bases, and 7 bases stayed unmatched. The CDR3 totals 16 residues. The V gene's germline CDR1 is SGDLS and CDR2 YYNGEE.

This clonotype has just a few counts. The chain combines TRBV20-1 with TRBJ1-5; a possible D gene is TRBD1 (5 bases). Per the germline V gene, CDR1 is DFQATT and CDR2 is SNEGSKA (reference sequence). The V gene lost 6 bases and the J gene lost 4 bases, with 19 bases spanning the gap. The CDR3 has 15 residues. The CDR3 DNA reads TGCAGTGCCCCACAGCCAGACAGTAAAAATCAGCCCCAGCATTTT. Translation: CSAPQPDSKNQPQHF.

The rearrangement links TRBV5-1 to TRBJ2-2; 10 bases line up with TRBD1. The CDR3 sequence is 17 residues long. With 1 base clipped from V and 1 base from J, the junction kept 4 bases outside the gene matches. Germline assignment: CDR1 SGHRS and CDR2 YFSETQ. The CDR3 DNA follows: TGCGCCAGCAGCTTGTCCCGGACAGGGGGGAACACCGGGGAGCTGTTTTTT. This translates into CASSLSRTGGNTGELFF.

The chain is built from TRBV6-6 and TRBJ2-7, with D possibly TRBD2 on 6 matching bases. Germline-derived CDR1 and CDR2 are MNHNY and SVGAGI (reference sequence). Deletions cut 0 bases from V and 6 bases from J, with 9 bases between. This CDR3 is 13 amino acids long. The CDR3 coding sequence is TGTGCCAGCAGTTACTCTAGCGGCTCCGAGCAGTACTTC. Translated: CASSYSSGSEQYF.

Ten or more counts support this clonotype. V is TRBV29-1 and J is TRBJ1-2; 9 bases map to TRBD1. J lost 8 bases, V lost 4 bases, and 8 bases had no gene match. Germline CDR1 is SQVTM and CDR2 is ANQGSEA. The CDR3 consists of 13 residues. The CDR3 loop reads CSVGQGVEDGYTF. The CDR3 DNA follows: TGCAGCGTTGGACAGGGGGTAGAGGACGGCTACACCTTC.

This clonotype was observed a handful of times. The rearrangement joins TRBV6-5 to TRBJ1-5, with a weak D call TRBD1 (5 bases). Germline V gene lookup returns CDR1 MNHEY and CDR2 SVGAGI. V gave up 8 bases and J gave up 2 bases, with 16 bases separating them. CDR3 length equals 15 residues. The CDR3 loop reads CASEPGLPGNQPQHF. CDR3 DNA: TGTGCCAGCGAGCCGGGACTGCCTGGCAATCAGCCCCAGCATTTT.

This clonotype turned up a few times. V and J are TRBV18 and TRBJ2-7; TRBD1 agrees at 8 bases. The CDR3 is 16 amino acids. Germline V gene lookup returns CDR1 KGHSH and CDR2 LQKENI. With V trimmed by 4 bases and J by 2 bases, 10 bases remained unmatched. In DNA, the CDR3 is TGTGCCAGCTCACAACAGACAGGGGTTGATACCTACGAGCAGTACTTC. Protein: CASSQQTGVDTYEQYF. The complete variable domain, with remaining parts taken from reference TRBV18 and TRBJ2-7, reads NAGVMQNPRHLVRRRGQEARLRCSPMKGHSHVYWYRQLPEEGLKFMVYLQKENIIDESGMPKERFSAEFPKEGPSILRIQQVVRGDSAAYFCASSQQTGVDTYEQYFGPGTRLTVT.

In its sample, this clonotype was seen many times. The chain is built from TRBV29-1 and TRBJ2-5, with a tentative D call TRBD1 (6 bases). Trimming took off 6 bases at V and 5 bases at J, with 13 bases between the two ends. Germline loops: CDR1 SQVTM, CDR2 ANQGSEA. The CDR3 is 12 amino acids. This CDR3 reads CSVGAVGETQYF. The CDR3 coding sequence is TGCAGCGTGGGGGCGGTCGGGGAGACCCAGTACTTC.

This clonotype was picked up many times. The genes are TRBV20-1 and TRBJ2-1, with unresolved D. Germline V CDR1 and CDR2: DFQATT, SNEGSKA (reference sequence). CDR3 length: 15 residues. Trimming removed 6 bases at V and 0 bases at J, with 15 bases between. CDR3: CSARSRPLSYNEQFF. The CDR3 nucleotides are TGCAGTGCAAGGAGCCGGCCCCTCTCCTACAATGAGCAGTTCTTC.

This clonotype was seen more than once but under ten times. The genes are TRBV5-1 and TRBJ2-2; the D is unclear. Looked up from germline, CDR1 is SGHRS and CDR2 is YFSETQ. The CDR3 contains 14 residues. V gave up 2 bases and J gave up 3 bases, with 8 bases separating them. CDR3 region: CASSFSPDTGELFF. CDR3 in DNA: TGCGCCAGCAGCTTTTCCCCTGACACCGGGGAGCTGTTTTTT.

The rearrangement joins TRBV20-1 to TRBJ2-2; 9 bases agree with TRBD2. CDR1 is DFQATT, CDR2 SNEGSKA, per germline (reference sequence). The CDR3 totals 16 residues. V dropped 0 bases and J dropped 4; count of bases not matched to a gene: 6. The CDR3 nucleotides read TGCAGTGCTAGAGATAGAAGCGGGGGGTTCACCGGGGAGCTGTTTTTT. It translates to CSARDRSGGFTGELFF.

This clonotype came up a few times. The rearrangement uses TRBV12-3 or TRBV12-4 and TRBJ2-7, with D perhaps matching TRBD1 (5 bases). V was cut by 1 base and J by 3 bases, with 13 bases left in between. The CDR3 is made up of 15 amino acids. CDR3 sequence reads: CASSLGQFNYYEQYF. CDR3 DNA sequence: TGTGCCAGCAGTTTAGGACAGTTCAATTACTACGAGCAGTACTTC.

The gene calls are TRBV20-1 and TRBJ1-5; 8 nucleotides match TRBD1. Trimming took 3 bases from V and 9 from J; bases not matched to a gene: 7. CDR1 is DFQATT and CDR2 is SNEGSKA in the germline V gene (reference sequence). This CDR3 has 13 amino acids. The CDR3 sequence: CSASGTGPGPQHF. In DNA, the CDR3 is TGCAGTGCTAGTGGGACAGGCCCCGGGCCCCAGCATTTT.

This clonotype was detected ten times or more. This chain links TRBV13 with TRBJ2-7; D uncertain. The germline V gene has CDR1 PRHDT and CDR2 FYEKMQ (reference sequence). This CDR3 contains 15 residues. V lost 0 bases to trimming and J lost 3 bases, with 12 bases between them. The CDR3, as DNA: TGTGCCAGCAGCTTAGGCCTATCGGACCACTACGAGCAGTACGTC. Encoded protein: CASSLGLSDHYEQYV.

This clonotype occurred many times. The chain employs TRBV10-3 and TRBJ2-3, with D uncertain. This CDR3 has 15 residues. V lost 2 bases to trimming and J lost 3 bases, with 12 bases between them. Germline lookup yields CDR1 ENHRY and CDR2 SYGVKD. CDR3 bases: TGTGCCATCAGTGAGGTAGGAGAAAGGACAGATACGCAGTATTTT. It specifies CAISEVGERTDTQYF.

Ten or more counts support this clonotype. The chain links TRBV5-6 to TRBJ2-3; D remains ambiguous. Germline CDR1 and CDR2: SGHDT and YYEEEE. The ends were cut back, 2 bases at V and 0 bases at J, with 4 bases in the middle. The CDR3 runs 13 residues. As DNA, the CDR3 is TGTGCCAGCAGCTTTGACAGCACAGATACGCAGTATTTT. It is translated as CASSFDSTDTQYF.

This clonotype was observed at least ten times. The chain employs TRBV15 and TRBJ2-1; no clear D gene. This CDR3 is 13 amino acids long. V was trimmed by 1 base and J by 6 bases, leaving 7 bases between them. Per the germline V gene, CDR1 is LNHNV and CDR2 is YYDKDF (reference sequence). CDR3 protein: CATSRGLANEQFF. In DNA, the CDR3 is TGTGCCACCAGCAGAGGCCTTGCCAATGAGCAGTTCTTC.

As to this clonotype: A much larger clone sits a single nucleotide away, making a read error possible. The chain carries TRBV29-1 and TRBJ1-2; D remains unclear. Per germline, CDR1 SQVTM and CDR2 ANQGSEA. Trimming shortened V by 4 bases and J by 7 bases, and 10 bases separated the two germline ends. The CDR3 length is 11 residues. The DNA of the CDR3 is TGCAGCGTTGGGATAGGGCTTGGCTACACCTTC. Amino acid sequence: CSVGIGLGYTF.

This clonotype showed up just a few times. J is TRBJ1-4 and V is TRBV20-1, with D possibly matching TRBD1 (5 bases). Trimming removed 0 bases from V and 8 bases from J, with 19 bases in between. Germline CDR1 reads DFQATT; CDR2 reads SNEGSKA (reference sequence). The CDR3 has 16 amino acids. The CDR3 DNA follows: TGCAGTGCTAGAGATGTCACCGGGACCTCCTGGGAAAAACTGTTTTTT. It translates to CSARDVTGTSWEKLFF.

Regarding this clonotype: At one end, the junction sequence differs from germline, possibly due to a read error. The rearrangement uses TRBV5-1 and TRBJ1-6; 7 bases agree with TRBD1. The germline CDR1 and CDR2 sequences are SGHRS and YFSETQ. The CDR3 is made up of 14 amino acids. Here the CDR3 reads CASSFNRGNSPLHF. CDR3 coding DNA: TGCGCCAGCAGCTTCAACAGGGGCAATTCCCCCCTCCACTTT.